The 22 T cell receptor beta chains below were found in one sample sequenced in a study of long-term antiretroviral therapy in people with HIV. The libraries were made with immunoSEQ v3.0 at survey level. Generated by immunoSEQ multiplex PCR, the TCRdb table keeps only in-frame clones and is missing some. The table records 30,000 to 50,000 clones, around 83% of them present only once. Here the sequenced sample was unsorted PBMCs, taken 3.1 years after starting antiretroviral therapy. The receptors shown here come from a woman between 50 and 59 years old with HIV.

This clone was observed a handful of times. The chain recombines TRBV5-1 with TRBJ2-7, with 7 bases fitting TRBD1. The J segment lost 2 bases and the V segment lost 4 bases, leaving 6 bases of the junction unmatched. CDR1 SGHRS and CDR2 YFSETQ come from the germline V gene. This CDR3 is 14 amino acids long. This chain's CDR3 is CASSLRDRAYEQYF. DNA of the CDR3: TGCGCCAGCAGCCTCCGGGACAGAGCCTACGAGCAGTACTTC.

This clone was seen a handful of times. The chain joins TRBV7-2 to TRBJ2-1; D uncertain. The CDR3 is 15 residues long. Trimming removed 1 base at V and 6 bases at J, with 13 bases between. Germline values: CDR1 SGHTA, CDR2 FQGNSA. In DNA form, the CDR3 reads TGTGCCAGCAGCTTAGGAGTACCAGTAGGCAATGAGCAGTTCTTC. Amino acid sequence: CASSLGVPVGNEQFF.

The chain recombines TRBV5-1 with TRBJ2-7, with a tentative D call TRBD1 (5 bases). The germline CDR1 and CDR2 sequences are SGHRS and YFSETQ. Between the trimmed V and J ends, which lost 2 bases and 1 base, there was a span of 16 bases. The CDR3 runs to 16 residues. CDR3 residues: CASSFTVQGASYEQYF. CDR3 nucleotide sequence: TGCGCCAGCAGCTTTACGGTCCAAGGGGCTTCCTACGAGCAGTACTTC.

This clone was observed a single time. V is TRBV18 and J is TRBJ2-7, with D possibly being TRBD2 (5 bases). The CDR3 consists of 16 residues. Trimming shortened V by 4 bases and J by 2 bases, and 18 bases separated the two germline ends. Looked up from germline, CDR1 is KGHSH and CDR2 is LQKENI. The CDR3 sequence is CASSRGPPTVTYEQYF. The CDR3 DNA is TGTGCCAGCTCACGAGGGCCTCCGACGGTTACCTACGAGCAGTACTTC.

The chain links TRBV9 to TRBJ2-3; no firm D call. The CDR3 sequence is 14 residues long. The germline CDR1 and CDR2 sequences are SGDLS and YYNGEE. V was trimmed by 3 bases and J by 0 bases, leaving 8 bases between them. The CDR3 sequence is CASSEHRSTDTQYF. In nucleotides, the CDR3 is TGTGCCAGCAGCGAGCACAGAAGCACAGATACGCAGTATTTT.

This sequence joins TRBV7-3 and TRBJ1-6, with D possibly matching TRBD1 (5 bases). Per germline, CDR1 SGHTA and CDR2 FQGTGA. Trimming removed 4 bases from V and 0 bases from J, with 10 bases in between. This CDR3 spans 16 amino acids. The CDR3 coding sequence is TGTGCCAGCAGCTCCTTTGACAGCTCCTATAATTCACCCCTCCACTTT. Residues: CASSSFDSSYNSPLHF.

In its sample, this clone is large. This chain uses TRBV10-3 with TRBJ1-5; no firm D call. The CDR3 consists of 15 residues. V was cut by 0 bases and J by 0 bases, with 6 bases left in between. Germline CDR1 reads ENHRY; CDR2 reads SYGVKD. CDR3 residues: CAISESGNSNQPQHF. The CDR3 nucleotides are TGTGCCATCAGTGAGTCAGGGAATAGCAATCAGCCCCAGCATTTT.

The chain employs TRBV7-9 and TRBJ2-1; TRBD2 agrees at 8 bases. Germline CDR1 and CDR2: SEHNR and FQNEAQ (reference sequence). With 2 bases clipped from V and 0 bases from J, the junction kept 12 bases outside the gene matches. The length of the CDR3 is 19 residues. The CDR3: CASSLPRTSPATSYNEQFF. CDR3 nucleotides: TGTGCCAGCAGCTTACCAAGGACTAGCCCAGCCACCTCCTACAATGAGCAGTTCTTC.

The rearrangement uses TRBV5-8 and TRBJ1-1, with D possibly being TRBD1 (5 bases). The germline V gene has CDR1 SGHTS and CDR2 YDEGEE. V lost 4 bases and J lost 3, with 10 bases in between. The CDR3 runs to 13 residues. CDR3 protein: CASSVGVDTEAFF. DNA of the CDR3: TGTGCCAGCAGCGTAGGGGTGGACACTGAAGCTTTCTTT.

The gene calls are TRBV5-1 and TRBJ2-5, with 7 bases that match TRBD1. CDR3 length: 15 residues. The ends lost 4 bases at V and 1 base at J; junction bases unmatched: 7. The germline V gene encodes CDR1 SGHRS and CDR2 YFSETQ. CDR3 DNA: TGCGCCAGCAGCCCGAACAGGGGCCCCCAAGAGACCCAGTACTTC. This codes for CASSPNRGPQETQYF.

The chain employs TRBV30 and TRBJ2-6, with D perhaps matching TRBD1 (5 bases). The CDR3 spans 14 residues. V lost 8 bases, J lost 0 bases, and 11 bases lay in between. The germline V gene encodes CDR1 GTSNPN and CDR2 SVGIG (reference sequence). This chain's CDR3 is CAGFRASGANVLTF. The DNA of the CDR3 is TGTGCCGGCTTCAGGGCCTCTGGGGCCAACGTCCTGACTTTC.

The V and J genes are TRBV7-3 and TRBJ1-5, with 8 bases fitting TRBD1. Germline V gene sequence: CDR1 SGHTA, CDR2 FQGTGA. There are 16 residues in the CDR3. The V gene end was trimmed by 5 bases and the J gene end by 3 bases; junction bases not matched to a gene: 9. CDR3: CASSPQGQGLNQPQHF. In nucleotides, the CDR3 is TGTGCCAGCAGCCCCCAAGGACAGGGCCTCAATCAGCCCCAGCATTTT.

This chain links TRBV14 with TRBJ2-3; D gene ambiguous. The CDR3 covers 15 residues. Deletions cut 1 base from V and 4 bases from J, with 12 bases between. Germline V gene data show CDR1 as SGHDN and CDR2 as FVKESK. Here the CDR3 DNA reads TGTGCCAGCAGCCAAGGCTTAGGGCGGTCAGATACGCAGTATTTT. Its protein is CASSQGLGRSDTQYF.

The chain uses TRBV30 and TRBJ1-6, with 10 bases lining up with TRBD1. Trimming took 1 base from V and 14 from J; bases not matched to a gene: 11. CDR1 is GTSNPN, CDR2 SVGIG, per germline (reference sequence). This CDR3 has 15 amino acids. This chain's CDR3 is CAWSAPGTGAVTLHF. The DNA for the CDR3 is TGTGCCTGGAGTGCCCCCGGGACAGGGGCAGTCACCCTCCACTTT.

This chain joins TRBV27 and TRBJ2-3; D gene ambiguous. V lost 7 bases to trimming and J lost 4 bases, with 18 bases between them. There are 15 residues in the CDR3. From germline, CDR1 is MNHEY and CDR2 SMNVEV (reference sequence). CDR3 protein: CASTFSGFGADTQYF. In DNA form, the CDR3 reads TGTGCCAGCACATTCTCTGGCTTTGGGGCAGATACGCAGTATTTT.

J is TRBJ1-2 and V is TRBV5-1; 7 bases map to TRBD1. CDR3 length equals 14 residues. J gave up 4 bases and V 4 bases, and 7 bases lay outside the gene matches. CDR1 is SGHRS and CDR2 is YFSETQ in the germline V gene. In nucleotides, the CDR3 is TGCGCCAGCAGCCCGTCTGGACAGGTCTATGGCTACACCTTC. Its translation: CASSPSGQVYGYTF.

The chain recombines TRBV19 with TRBJ1-5, with D tentatively TRBD1 (6 bases). This CDR3 contains 17 residues. The germline gives CDR1 LNHDA, CDR2 SQIVND (reference sequence). V dropped 5 bases and J dropped 11 bases, with 28 bases sitting between them. CDR3 protein: CASSPLILSQGLRAQHF. CDR3 sequence (DNA): TGTGCCAGTAGTCCACTTATTCTCTCACAGGGTCTTAGGGCCCAGCATTTT.

The chain recombines TRBV7-9 with TRBJ2-7; D call uncertain. Trimming shortened V by 0 bases and J by 5 bases, and 20 bases separated the two germline ends. From germline, CDR1 is SEHNR and CDR2 FQNEAQ (reference sequence). This CDR3 has 17 amino acids. Here the CDR3 DNA reads TGTGCCAGCAGCTTAGCGCGCGGCAGGTTTTTTTTGAACGAGCAGTACTTC. Its protein is CASSLARGRFFLNEQYF.

This clone was seen only a few times. The V and J genes are TRBV30 and TRBJ1-2; TRBD1 is a possible D gene (5 bases). Looked up from germline, CDR1 is GTSNPN and CDR2 is SVGIG (reference sequence). Between the trimmed V and J ends, which lost 4 bases and 2 bases, there was a span of 8 bases. The CDR3 covers 12 residues. CDR3 sequence: CAWIRANYGYTF. The CDR3 nucleotides are TGTGCCTGGATCAGGGCCAACTATGGCTACACCTTC.

The rearrangement uses TRBV19 and TRBJ1-5, with TRBD1 matching over 7 bases. Per germline, CDR1 LNHDA and CDR2 SQIVND (reference sequence). The length of the CDR3 is 15 residues. V dropped 3 bases and J dropped 2; count of bases not matched to a gene: 4. This chain's CDR3 is CASSIDRVGNQPQHF. Written as DNA, the CDR3 is TGTGCCAGTAGTATCGACAGGGTTGGCAATCAGCCCCAGCATTTT.

V and J are TRBV4-3 and TRBJ2-7, with TRBD1 matching over 7 bases. Germline trimming cut 2 bases from V and 6 bases from J; bases unmatched to any gene: 7. Per germline, CDR1 LGHNA and CDR2 YSLEER. The CDR3 has 14 amino acids. This CDR3 reads CASSQRTGRGEQYF. The CDR3 DNA reads as TGCGCCAGCAGCCAACGGACAGGACGGGGCGAGCAGTACTTC.

The CDR3 spells CASSYGDSNEKLFF. CDR3 DNA: TGTGCCAGCAGTTACGGGGACAGCAATGAAAAACTGTTTTTT. V usage is TRBV6-6 and J usage is TRBJ1-4; TRBD1 aligns across 7 bases. Trimming cost V 2 bases and J 5 bases; bases outside gene matches: 2. CDR3 length: 14 residues. The V gene's germline CDR1 is MNHNY and CDR2 SVGAGI (reference sequence).